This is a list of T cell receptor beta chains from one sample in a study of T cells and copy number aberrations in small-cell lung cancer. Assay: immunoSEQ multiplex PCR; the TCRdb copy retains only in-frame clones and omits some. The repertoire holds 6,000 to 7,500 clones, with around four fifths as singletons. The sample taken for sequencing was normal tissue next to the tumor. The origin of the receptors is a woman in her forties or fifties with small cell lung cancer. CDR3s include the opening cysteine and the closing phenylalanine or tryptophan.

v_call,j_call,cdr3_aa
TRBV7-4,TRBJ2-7,CASSRVPQQGGSGEQYF
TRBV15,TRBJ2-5,CATSRTGTRETQYF
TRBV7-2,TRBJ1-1,CASSLFSAGNTEAFF
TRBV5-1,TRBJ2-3,CASSSGRETDTQYF
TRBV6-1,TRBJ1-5,CASSAGGNQPQHF
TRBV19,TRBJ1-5,CASSYGTGTVSNQPQHF
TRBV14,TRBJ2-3,CASSQVGVATDTQYF
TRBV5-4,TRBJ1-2,CASSSNYGYTF
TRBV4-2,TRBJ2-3,CASSHRAGTALWDTQYF
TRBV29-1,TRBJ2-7,CSFRVGNYEQYF
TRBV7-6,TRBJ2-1,CASSQGLGGNNEQFF
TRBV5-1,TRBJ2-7,CASSFTNGEQYF
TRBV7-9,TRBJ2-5,CASSLVGEMETQYF
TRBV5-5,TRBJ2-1,CASSLITSGRRGRDEQFF
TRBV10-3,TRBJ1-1,CAISLDKWDAEAFF
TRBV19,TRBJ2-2,CASTGLAGFTTGELFF
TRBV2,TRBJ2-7,CASSEPRGQIHEQYF
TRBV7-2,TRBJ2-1,CASSNTGDEQFF
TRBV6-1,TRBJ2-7,CASSEEWTDPYEQYF
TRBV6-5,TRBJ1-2,CASTLGGPNYGYTF
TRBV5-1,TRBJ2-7,CASSSGQGANEQYF
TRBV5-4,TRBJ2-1,CASSLPGSGRVNEQFF
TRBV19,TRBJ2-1,CASSPQGQAYNEQFF
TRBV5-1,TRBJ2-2,CASSHQPGQGKISVTGELFF
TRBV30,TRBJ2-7,CAWNQGATYEQYF
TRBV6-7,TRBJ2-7,CASRTGVHEQYF
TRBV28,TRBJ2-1,CASSPPSLAGDGYEQFF
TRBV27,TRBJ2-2,CASSFIGHNTGELFF
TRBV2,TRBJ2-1,CASSQRGNSYNEQFF
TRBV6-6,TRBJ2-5,CASSPRETQYF
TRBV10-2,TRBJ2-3,CASSEVRRGTDTQYF
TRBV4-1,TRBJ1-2,CASSQDDRSGSSYGYTF
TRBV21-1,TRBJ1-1,CASNLGGGLTEAFF
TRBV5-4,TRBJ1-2,CASSLGTGDLYGYTF
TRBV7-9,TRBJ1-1,CASSSFPGQNEAFF
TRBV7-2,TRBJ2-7,CASSLAGAGFHPYEQYF
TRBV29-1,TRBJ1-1,CSVTGGWVNTEAFF
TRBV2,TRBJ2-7,CASSRRATTKKSYEQYF
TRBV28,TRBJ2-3,CASSRGGTDTQYF
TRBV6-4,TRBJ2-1,CASSEADSSGNEQFF
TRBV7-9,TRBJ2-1,CASRPASGATSFYEQFF
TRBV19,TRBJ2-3,CASSQTSGSTDTQYF
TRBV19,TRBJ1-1,CASSYTLNTEAFF
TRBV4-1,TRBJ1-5,CASSQDGAGSGSNQPQHF
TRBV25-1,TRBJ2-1,CASSADSNSYNEQFF
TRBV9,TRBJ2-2,CASSVDLTGELFF
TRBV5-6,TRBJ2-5,CASSLARVGKETQYF
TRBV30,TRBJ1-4,CAWSDGAGFSSVEKLFF
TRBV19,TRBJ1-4,CASSRTAGATNEKLFF
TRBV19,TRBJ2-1,CASSTGHDSSYNEQFF
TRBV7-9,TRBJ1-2,CASSDNSRGNGYTF
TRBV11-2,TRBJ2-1,CASSLGPSGDEQFF
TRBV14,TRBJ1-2,CANSQRGGYGYTF
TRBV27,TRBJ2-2,CASSFHGANTGELFF
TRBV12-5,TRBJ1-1,CASGWGVSEAFF
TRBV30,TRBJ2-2,CAWSVFTGELFF
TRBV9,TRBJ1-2,CASRSPGALYGYTF
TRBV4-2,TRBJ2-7,CASSRPGTGAYEQYF
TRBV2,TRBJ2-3,CASSEDMPFRGFTDTQYF